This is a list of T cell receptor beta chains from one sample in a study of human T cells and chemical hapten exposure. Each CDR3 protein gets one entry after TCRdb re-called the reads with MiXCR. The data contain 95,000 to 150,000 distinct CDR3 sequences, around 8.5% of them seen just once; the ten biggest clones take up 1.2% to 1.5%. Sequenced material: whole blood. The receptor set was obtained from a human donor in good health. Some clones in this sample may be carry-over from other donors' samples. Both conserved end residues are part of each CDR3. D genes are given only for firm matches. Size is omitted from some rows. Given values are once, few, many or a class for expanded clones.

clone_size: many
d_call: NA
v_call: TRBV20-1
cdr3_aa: CSAPRPSSYEQYF

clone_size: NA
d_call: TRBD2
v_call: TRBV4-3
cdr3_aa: CASSQDRAGGPNTDTQYF

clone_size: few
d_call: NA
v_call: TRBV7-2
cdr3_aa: CASSPLGPMDTQYF

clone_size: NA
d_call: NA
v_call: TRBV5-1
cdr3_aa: CASSLSGFREKLFF

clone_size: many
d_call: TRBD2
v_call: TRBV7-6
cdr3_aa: CASSLVLTSGRAGEQFF

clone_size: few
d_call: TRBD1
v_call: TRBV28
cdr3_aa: CASSFGTGPLNQPQHF

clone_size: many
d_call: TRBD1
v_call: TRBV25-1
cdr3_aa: CASSTGTGSYNSPLHF

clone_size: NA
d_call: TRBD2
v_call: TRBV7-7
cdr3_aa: CASSLTSGGETQYF

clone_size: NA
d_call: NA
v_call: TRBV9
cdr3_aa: CASSAGPSQAETQYF

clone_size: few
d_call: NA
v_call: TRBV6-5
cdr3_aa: CASSSQLGVNQPQHF

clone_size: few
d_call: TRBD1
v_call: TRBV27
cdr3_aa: CASSFQGQVPPSYNSPLHF

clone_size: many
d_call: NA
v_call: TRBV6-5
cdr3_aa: CASRLQRGEQFF

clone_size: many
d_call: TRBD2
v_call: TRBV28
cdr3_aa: CASQLAGEHQETQYF

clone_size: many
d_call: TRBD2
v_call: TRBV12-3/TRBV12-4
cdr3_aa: CASSPLAGGTYEQYF

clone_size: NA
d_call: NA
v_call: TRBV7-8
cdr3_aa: CASSSRDPLFSYEQYF

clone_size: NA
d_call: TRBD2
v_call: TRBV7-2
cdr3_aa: CASSKVSGGGIGEQYF

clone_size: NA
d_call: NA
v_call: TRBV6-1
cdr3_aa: CASSAEETQYF

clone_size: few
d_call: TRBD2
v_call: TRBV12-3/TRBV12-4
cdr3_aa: CASSPGLAGEDTQYF

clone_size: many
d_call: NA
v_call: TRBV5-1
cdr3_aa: CASIVDGGRWTEAFF

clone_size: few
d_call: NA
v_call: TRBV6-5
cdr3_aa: CASSYSVGMNTEAFF

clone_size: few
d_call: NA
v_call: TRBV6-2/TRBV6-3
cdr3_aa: CASSSRLGNSNQPQHF